The 5 T cell receptor beta chains in this list originate from one sample, sequenced in a study of radiation and T cells in renal cell carcinoma. Treatment specified: treatment-naive control, cytoreductive nephrectomy. The repertoire was sequenced with immunoSEQ multiplex PCR; TCRdb's copy has only in-frame clones and lacks some. Here the sample spans 15,000 to 19,000 clones, approximately 50% being singletons. Sequences were derived from tumor tissue, sampled from a patient whose treatment was nephrectomy without radiotherapy. The receptors stem from a man aged 50 or older with renal cell carcinoma.

The rearrangement joins TRBV25-1 to TRBJ2-1, with D perhaps TRBD1 (6 bases). Germline V gives CDR1 MGHDK, CDR2 SYGVNS. This CDR3 region has 16 residues. Between the trimmed V and J ends, which lost 5 bases and 3 bases, there was a span of 17 bases. CDR3 loop: CASSPMTGGYYNEQFF. The CDR3 nucleotides read TGTGCCAGCAGTCCCATGACAGGAGGCTACTACAATGAGCAGTTCTTC.

This sequence joins TRBV28 and TRBJ2-5, with 8 positions matching TRBD2. Trimming removed 5 bases from V and 1 base from J; junction bases left unmatched: 6. Germline CDR1 reads MDHEN; CDR2 reads SYDVKM. The CDR3 has 15 amino acids. The CDR3 region is CASSHQRGTQETQYF. In DNA, the CDR3 is TGTGCCAGCAGTCATCAGCGGGGGACCCAAGAGACCCAGTACTTC.

A few counts support this clone. The DNA for the CDR3 is TGCAGCGTTGGGTCCGTGGGTACCGAGCAGTACTTC. It specifies CSVGSVGTEQYF. The rearrangement uses TRBV29-1 and TRBJ2-7; no definite D call. This CDR3 spans 12 amino acids. The germline V gene encodes CDR1 SQVTM and CDR2 ANQGSEA. Trimming removed 4 bases from V and 6 bases from J, with 13 bases in between.

The chain links TRBV9 to TRBJ2-7, with D hard to call. This CDR3 has 14 residues. Germline V gene sequence: CDR1 SGDLS, CDR2 YYNGEE. The V end was cut by 3 bases, the J end by 0 bases, with 10 bases between. CDR3 in DNA: TGTGCCAGCAGCGCTTCTCCGTTCTCCTACGAGCAGTACTTC. Translating gives CASSASPFSYEQYF.

The chain uses TRBV2 and TRBJ1-4, with 8 bases identical to TRBD1. Germline V CDR1 and CDR2: SNHLY, FYNNEI. V shed 11 bases, J shed 7 bases, and the junction held 15 bases outside the gene matches. This CDR3 has 15 amino acids. CDR3 sequence reads: CAARPPTGDIEKLFF. CDR3 nucleotides: TGTGCCGCGAGACCCCCGACAGGGGACATTGAAAAACTGTTTTTT.